This T cell receptor beta chain derives from a study of shared clonotypes between healthy human individuals. Germline V gene data show CDR1 as SGHNT and CDR2 as YYREEE (reference sequence). V lost 5 bases, J lost 3 bases, and 6 bases stayed unmatched. This CDR3 comprises 14 residues. Healthy adults negative for HIV, lacking recent acute infections or vaccinations, served as donors. TCRdb keeps only in-frame clones here, not all; method: immunoSEQ multiplex PCR. The sample includes hundreds of thousands of clones, about 76% of them seen just once. Material for sequencing was PBMCs. The receptor's source is a woman between 40 and 50 years old in good health. Some clones in this sample may be carry-over from other donors' samples. V and J are TRBV5-4 and TRBJ1-1, with 8 nucleotides matching TRBD1. CDR3 coding DNA: TGTGCCAGCAGTCGTCCGGGACAGGACACTGAAGCTTTCTTT. Translation: CASSRPGQDTEAFF.